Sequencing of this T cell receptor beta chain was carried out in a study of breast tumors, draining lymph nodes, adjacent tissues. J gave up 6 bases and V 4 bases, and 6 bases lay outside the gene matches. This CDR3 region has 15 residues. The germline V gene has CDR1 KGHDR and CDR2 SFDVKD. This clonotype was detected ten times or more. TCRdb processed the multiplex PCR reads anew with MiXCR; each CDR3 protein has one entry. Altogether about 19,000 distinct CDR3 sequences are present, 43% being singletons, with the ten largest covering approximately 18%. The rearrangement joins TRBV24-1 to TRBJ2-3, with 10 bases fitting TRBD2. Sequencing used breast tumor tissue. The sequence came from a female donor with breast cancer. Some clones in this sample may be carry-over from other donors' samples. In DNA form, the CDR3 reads TGTGCCACCAGTGACCCTAGCGGGAGTTTCGATACGCAGTATTTT. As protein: CATSDPSGSFDTQYF.